Each of the 25 T cell receptor beta chains below was sequenced from the same sample in a study of CD8+CD57+ T cells in acquired aplastic anemia (dated by TCRdb to 2017 to 2018). Sequenced on an Illumina HiSeq 2000. Genomic DNA served as template for TCR beta VDJ combination and CDR3 sequence profiling. The public reads were quality trimmed at Q25 with fastp and then assembled into clones with MiXCR by TCRdb, keeping productive beta chains. Rows matching on CDR3 protein sequence are summarized as one entry with the most common DNA and genes. The sample includes some 200,000 distinct CDR3 sequences, with around 32% observed a single time. Clones ranked in the top ten supply 1% to 1.3% of the sample. The sample consisted of sorted CD4+, CD8+, or CD8+CD57+ T cells (not recorded which) from PBMCs. These receptors came from a human donor in good health, serving as a control.

The V call is TRBV3-1, the J call TRBJ1-1; 7 nucleotides agree with TRBD1. CDR3 length: 14 amino acids. Trimming cost V 8 bases and J 4 bases; bases outside gene matches: 10. The germline V gene has CDR1 LGHDT and CDR2 YNNKEL (reference sequence). In DNA, the CDR3 is TGTGCCAGCTCCTTTGGACAGGCCGGCACTGAAGCTTTCTTT. Translated, it gives CASSFGQAGTEAFF.

In this sample, this clonotype turned up many times. V gene TRBV24-1 combines with J gene TRBJ2-1; TRBD2 agrees at 12 bases. V lost 0 bases and J lost 8; bases outside the gene matches: 4. CDR1 and CDR2 from the germline V gene are KGHDR and SFDVKD. The CDR3 spans 16 residues. The CDR3 protein is CATSDLRLAGVDEQFF. Here the CDR3 DNA reads TGTGCCACCAGTGATTTGCGACTAGCGGGAGTTGATGAGCAGTTCTTC.

This clonotype has more than one count but fewer than ten. The genes are TRBV30 and TRBJ1-2; 8 bases line up with TRBD1. From germline, CDR1 is GTSNPN and CDR2 SVGIG (reference sequence). The ends lost 2 bases at V and 7 bases at J; junction bases unmatched: 6. The CDR3 loop spans 13 amino acids. CDR3 amino acids: CAWSLQGAFGYTF. The CDR3, as DNA: TGTGCCTGGAGTCTGCAGGGGGCCTTTGGCTACACCTTC.

This clonotype was counted many times. This sequence joins TRBV2 and TRBJ2-5; 8 nucleotides match TRBD2. The CDR3 is made up of 18 amino acids. The V and J ends lost 2 bases and 7 bases, in that order; junction bases with no gene match: 18. Germline CDR1 SNHLY, CDR2 FYNNEI. In DNA, the CDR3 is TGTGCCAGCAGTGAATCTGTACTAGCGGTCTTCCCGGTCGGGACCCAGTACTTC. Encoded protein: CASSESVLAVFPVGTQYF. Based on the CDR3 plus reference TRBV2 and TRBJ2-5, the full variable domain is EPEVTQTPSHQVTQMGQEVILRCVPISNHLYFYWYRQILGQKVEFLVSFYNNEISEKSEIFDDQFSVERPDGSNFTLKIRSTKLEDSAMYFCASSESVLAVFPVGTQYFGPGTRLLVL.

This chain joins TRBV7-3 and TRBJ2-1, with 8 bases that match TRBD2. V trimming: 0 bases; J trimming: 9 bases; junction bases outside the gene matches: 16. Germline V gene data show CDR1 as SGHTA and CDR2 as FQGTGA. The CDR3 spans 18 residues. Here the CDR3 reads CASSLTSPRGGDFGEQFF. The CDR3 coding sequence is TGTGCCAGCAGCTTAACGAGTCCCCGGGGGGGAGACTTCGGTGAGCAGTTCTTC.

This clonotype was detected ten times or more. V is TRBV29-1 and J is TRBJ2-1; D is unclear. CDR1 is SQVTM and CDR2 is ANQGSEA in the germline V gene. CDR3 length: 12 amino acids. The V gene lost 6 bases and the J gene lost 7 bases, with 13 bases spanning the gap. CDR3: CSVVLDGNEQFF. For the CDR3, the DNA is TGCAGCGTAGTACTGGACGGGAATGAGCAGTTCTTC.

The chain employs TRBV7-3 and TRBJ2-5; D uncertain. The V gene lost 5 bases and the J gene lost 2 bases, with 0 bases spanning the gap. This CDR3 has 10 amino acids. Germline V gene lookup returns CDR1 SGHTA and CDR2 FQGTGA. CDR3 residues: CASSQETQYF. The CDR3 DNA sequence: TGTGCCAGCAGCCAAGAGACCCAGTACTTC.

The sample holds many counts of this clonotype. This chain links TRBV20-1 with TRBJ1-1, with unresolved D. The V gene lost 5 bases and the J gene lost 2 bases, with 12 bases spanning the gap. The germline gives CDR1 DFQATT, CDR2 SNEGSKA (reference sequence). This CDR3 comprises 13 residues. CDR3 sequence (DNA): TGCAGTGCTCAGACCGACGGAAACACTGAAGCTTTCTTT. This translates into CSAQTDGNTEAFF.

The chain joins TRBV12-3 or TRBV12-4 to TRBJ1-3; no reliable D call. The CDR3 loop spans 13 amino acids. V was clipped by 6 bases and J by 2 bases, with 8 bases between them. Here the CDR3 reads CASSYITGNTIYF. Here the CDR3 DNA reads TGTGCCAGCAGCTACATTACTGGAAACACCATATATTTT.

This clonotype has at least ten counts. The chain joins TRBV5-1 to TRBJ2-7, with 8 bases lining up with TRBD2. The V segment lost 5 bases and the J segment 5 bases; nucleotides outside the gene matches: 9. From germline, CDR1 is SGHRS and CDR2 YFSETQ. This CDR3 spans 14 amino acids. CDR3 sequence (DNA): TGCGCCAGCAGGTGGGGGACTAGTTCCCACGAGCAGTACTTC. Translating gives CASRWGTSSHEQYF. Drawing the rest from reference TRBV5-1 and TRBJ2-7, the complete variable domain is KAGVTQTPRYLIKTRGQQVTLSCSPISGHRSVSWYQQTPGQGLQFLFEYFSETQRNKGNFPGRFSGRQFSNSRSEMNVSTLELGDSALYLCASRWGTSSHEQYFGPGTRLTVT.

In the case of this clonotype: At one end the junction does not follow the germline gene, possibly because of a read error. This chain connects TRBV20-1 to TRBJ1-2; D is possibly TRBD1 (5 bases). This CDR3 is 13 amino acids long. From germline, CDR1 is DFQATT and CDR2 SNEGSKA (reference sequence). CDR3 protein: CGAPRGGEYGYTF. CDR3 nucleotide sequence: TGCGGTGCTCCTCGGGGGGGAGAATATGGCTACACCTTC.

The genes are TRBV25-1 and TRBJ2-7; D is possibly TRBD1 (6 bases). The DNA end favors TRBJ2-5, so the J call may be wrong. Germline V gene sequence: CDR1 MGHDK, CDR2 SYGVNS. The CDR3 is made up of 14 amino acids. The CDR3 DNA is TGTGCCAGCGTTGATGGGGACACCCAAGAGACCCAGTACTTC. Translated, it gives CASVDGDTQETQYF.

This clonotype was seen repeatedly, ten times or more. This rearrangement joins TRBV7-9 to TRBJ1-2; D is ambiguous. CDR1 and CDR2 from the germline V gene are SEHNR and FQNEAQ (reference sequence). The CDR3 length is 14 residues. Trimming pared 7 bases from V and 4 bases from J, leaving 16 bases between. CDR3 in amino acids: CASTTPLGFYGYTF. The CDR3 nucleotides read TGTGCCAGCACCACGCCCCTAGGATTCTATGGCTACACCTTC.

This clonotype was counted ten times or more. The V call is TRBV27, the J call TRBJ1-6; 10 bases line up with TRBD1. The CDR3 runs 14 residues. The V gene end was trimmed by 6 bases and the J gene end by 8 bases; junction bases not matched to a gene: 4. Germline values: CDR1 MNHEY, CDR2 SMNVEV (reference sequence). The chain's CDR3 is CASRRTGGDSPLHF. The CDR3 DNA sequence: TGTGCCAGCAGGCGGACAGGGGGAGATTCACCCCTCCACTTT.

V and J are TRBV4-3 and TRBJ2-1; 12 bases are shared with TRBD2. Germline lookup yields CDR1 LGHNA and CDR2 YSLEER. With V trimmed by 6 bases and J by 4 bases, 7 bases remained unmatched. The CDR3 loop spans 16 amino acids. The chain's CDR3 is CASSLTSGSKYNEQFF. Written as DNA, the CDR3 is TGCGCCAGCAGTCTGACTAGCGGGAGTAAATACAATGAGCAGTTCTTC.

To note about this clonotype: This could be a read error, since a much larger clone is one nucleotide away. The chain uses TRBV7-9 and TRBJ2-3; D is perhaps TRBD1 or TRBD2 (5 bases each). Germline loops: CDR1 SEHNR, CDR2 FQNEAQ (reference sequence). This CDR3 has 14 amino acids. The DNA of the CDR3 is TGTGCCAGCAGCTTGTCAGGGAGCACAGGTACGCAGTATTTT. This sequence encodes CASSLSGSTGTQYF.

The CDR3 region has the DNA TGTGCCAGTAGTATTATCAGGGTTGATCAGCCCCAGCATTTT. As protein: CASSIIRVDQPQHF. The chain recombines TRBV19 with TRBJ1-5, with D tentatively TRBD1 (5 bases). CDR3 length: 14 amino acids. Deletions cut 3 bases from V and 5 bases from J, with 11 bases between. The germline CDR1 and CDR2 sequences are LNHDA and SQIVND (reference sequence).

This chain links TRBV29-1 with TRBJ1-1; D is unresolved. CDR3 size: 13 residues. Germline V gene sequence: CDR1 SQVTM, CDR2 ANQGSEA. Deletions cut 4 bases from V and 0 bases from J, with 9 bases between. CDR3 sequence reads: CSVGRRLNTEAFF. In DNA, the CDR3 is TGCAGCGTTGGACGCAGACTGAACACTGAAGCTTTCTTT.

The chain has TRBV10-3 and TRBJ2-7; D perhaps matches TRBD1 (6 bases). Germline V gene data show CDR1 as ENHRY and CDR2 as SYGVKD. The CDR3 runs 14 residues. Trimming pared 6 bases from V and 2 bases from J, leaving 14 bases between. The CDR3 protein is CAISLTGETYEQYF. The CDR3 bases are TGTGCCATCAGCCTGACAGGTGAGACCTACGAGCAGTACTTC.

This clonotype has at least ten counts. J is TRBJ2-3 and V is TRBV19; 10 nucleotides align to TRBD2. There are 14 residues in the CDR3. Germline assignment: CDR1 LNHDA and CDR2 SQIVND (reference sequence). Trimming removed 9 bases from V and 0 bases from J; junction bases left unmatched: 3. Written as DNA, the CDR3 is TGTGCCAGCGAAGCGGGAGGGAGCACAGATACGCAGTATTTT. Amino acid sequence: CASEAGGSTDTQYF. Variable domain in full (rest from reference TRBV19 and TRBJ2-3): DGGITQSPKYLFRKEGQNVTLSCEQNLNHDAMYWYRQDPGQGLRLIYYSQIVNDFQKGDIAEGYSVSREKKESFPLTVTSAQKNPTAFYLCASEAGGSTDTQYFGPGTRLTVL.

The V gene is TRBV29-1, the J gene TRBJ2-7; TRBD1 matches at 7 bases. The CDR3 runs 12 residues. J lost 2 bases, V lost 6 bases, and 4 bases had no gene match. The germline CDR1 and CDR2 sequences are SQVTM and ANQGSEA. The CDR3 DNA sequence: TGCAGCGTCACAGGGGTAACCTACGAGCAGTACTTC. Translated, it gives CSVTGVTYEQYF.

With respect to this clonotype: This may be a read error, as it is one base from a much larger clone. Here the CDR3 DNA reads TGTGCCAGCTGTGAGATGGGGGCGCTCGGGGCCAACGTCCTGACTTTC. Protein sequence: CASCEMGALGANVLTF. The chain links TRBV2 to TRBJ2-6; TRBD1 is a possible D gene (6 bases). Germline loops: CDR1 SNHLY, CDR2 FYNNEI. The CDR3 extends over 16 amino acids.

CDR3 DNA sequence: TGTGCCAGCAGTAGAACCGGGACAGGGCATCAGCCCCAGCATTTT. Translation: CASSRTGTGHQPQHF. The chain links TRBV27 to TRBJ1-5; 9 positions match TRBD1. The V segment lost 5 bases and the J segment 5 bases; nucleotides outside the gene matches: 7. The CDR3 length is 15 residues. Germline V lookup: CDR1 MNHEY, CDR2 SMNVEV (reference sequence).

V usage is TRBV29-1 and J usage is TRBJ2-3; the D gene is possibly TRBD2 (6 bases). This CDR3 region has 12 residues. Germline CDR1 SQVTM, CDR2 ANQGSEA. The V end lost 8 bases, the J end lost 3 bases, and 12 bases lay between the germline ends. CDR3 sequence: CSSLGTTDTQYF. CDR3 bases: TGCAGCTCCCTCGGGACTACAGATACGCAGTATTTT.

This clonotype showed up just a few times. The J gene is TRBJ1-6, the V gene TRBV5-1; 8 nucleotides line up with TRBD1. V trimming: 0 bases; J trimming: 0 bases; junction bases outside the gene matches: 5. CDR1 is SGHRS, CDR2 YFSETQ, per germline. There are 18 residues in the CDR3. CDR3 bases: TGCGCCAGCAGCTTGGAGACAGGGGCGAGCTCCTATAATTCACCCCTCCACTTT. The encoded protein is CASSLETGASSYNSPLHF.